A selection of T cell receptor beta chains follows, all from one sample in a study of shared clonotypes between healthy human individuals. The method was immunoSEQ multiplex PCR; TCRdb's version includes in-frame clones alone and lacks a portion of them. The table lists about 2 million clones, 95% of them singletons, with 0.13% in the top ten. The specimen was naive CD4+ T cells sorted from blood. The receptors were gathered from a man between 18 and 35 years old in good health. Both conserved end residues are part of each CDR3. The D gene is left open where the match is weak. Part of the rows lack a size; the others show once, few, many or a class for expanded clones.

clone size	V gene	J gene	D gene	CDR3 DNA	CDR3 protein
.	TRBV18	TRBJ2-2	.	TGTGCCAGCTCACCCGGACAGCTGAACACCGGGGAGCTGTTTTTT	CASSPGQLNTGELFF
.	TRBV7-9	TRBJ2-1	.	TGTGCCAGCAGCTTACGTAATGAGCAGTTCTTC	CASSLRNEQFF
.	TRBV27	TRBJ2-6	TRBD1	TGTGCCAGCAGTTTAAGGGACAGCCGGACAGCTGGGGCCAACGTCCTGACTTTC	CASSLRDSRTAGANVLTF
once	TRBV9	TRBJ1-2	TRBD1	TGTGCCAGCAGCGGCCAGGGGGTTGGTAACTATGGCTACACCTTC	CASSGQGVGNYGYTF
.	TRBV23-1	TRBJ1-2	.	TGCGCCAGCAGTCAAGGCCCCCGAGGCAGGCATCACTATGGCTACACCTTC	CASSQGPRGRHHYGYTF
.	TRBV14	TRBJ1-1	.	TGTGCCAGCAGCCTGGACACGAACACTGAAGCTTTCTTT	CASSLDTNTEAFF
.	TRBV6-5	TRBJ1-6	TRBD1	TGTGCCGTCCGGGGGTTCGGACAGGGTTATTCACCCCTCCACTTT	CAVRGFGQGYSPLHF
.	TRBV9	TRBJ1-1	.	TGTGCCAGCAGCCCCAGACCGAAAGGGTTGAACACTGAAGCTTTCTTT	CASSPRPKGLNTEAFF
.	TRBV6-6	TRBJ2-3	TRBD2	TGTGCCAGCAGCTCGGGGGGAGATACGCAGTATTTT	CASSSGGDTQYF
.	TRBV6-1	TRBJ1-2	.	TGTGCCAGCAGGATGGACAGACGTGGCTACACCTTC	CASRMDRRGYTF
.	TRBV9	TRBJ1-1	TRBD1	TGTGCCAGCAGCCCTCGGACAGGGTGGAGCACTGAAGCTTTCTTT	CASSPRTGWSTEAFF
.	TRBV9	TRBJ2-5	TRBD2	TGTGCCAGCAGCTTTACGGGAGGTGGTTGGGTTCAAGAGACCCAGTACTTC	CASSFTGGGWVQETQYF
.	TRBV7-9	TRBJ2-3	.	TGTGCCAGCAGCTTAGGAGTTACAGATACGCAGTATTTT	CASSLGVTDTQYF
.	TRBV6-5	TRBJ1-1	TRBD1	TGTGCCAGCAGGGATCCGGGACAGGGCACTGAAGCTTTCTTT	CASRDPGQGTEAFF
.	TRBV6-5	TRBJ1-5	TRBD1	TGTGCCAGCGGGGACTTCCAGGGGGGTCAGCCCCAGCATTTT	CASGDFQGGQPQHF
.	TRBV7-2	TRBJ1-3	TRBD1	TGTGCCAGCAGCACGCAGGGGGCCTCTGGAAACACCATATATTTT	CASSTQGASGNTIYF
.	TRBV27	TRBJ2-7	.	TGTGCCAGCAGTACCACCTACGAGCAGTACTTC	CASSTTYEQYF
.	TRBV4-1	TRBJ1-3	.	TGCGCCAGCAGCCAGGAGGGGTCAGGAAACACCATATATTTT	CASSQEGSGNTIYF
once	TRBV29-1	TRBJ1-2	TRBD1	TGCAGCGTTGATAGCCAGGGGGCTGATGGCTACACCTTC	CSVDSQGADGYTF
.	TRBV5-6	TRBJ1-4	.	TGTGCCAGCAGCTTACTGGTCGAGGGCGCAACAACTAATGAAAAACTGTTTTTT	CASSLLVEGATTNEKLFF
.	TRBV12-5	TRBJ2-1	TRBD2	TGTGCTAGTGGTTTGGGCGGCGGGAGCTCCTACAATGAGCAGTTCTTC	CASGLGGGSSYNEQFF
.	TRBV5-1	TRBJ2-1	TRBD1	TGCGCCAGCAGCTGGGGGACAGTTAACAATGAGCAGTTCTTC	CASSWGTVNNEQFF